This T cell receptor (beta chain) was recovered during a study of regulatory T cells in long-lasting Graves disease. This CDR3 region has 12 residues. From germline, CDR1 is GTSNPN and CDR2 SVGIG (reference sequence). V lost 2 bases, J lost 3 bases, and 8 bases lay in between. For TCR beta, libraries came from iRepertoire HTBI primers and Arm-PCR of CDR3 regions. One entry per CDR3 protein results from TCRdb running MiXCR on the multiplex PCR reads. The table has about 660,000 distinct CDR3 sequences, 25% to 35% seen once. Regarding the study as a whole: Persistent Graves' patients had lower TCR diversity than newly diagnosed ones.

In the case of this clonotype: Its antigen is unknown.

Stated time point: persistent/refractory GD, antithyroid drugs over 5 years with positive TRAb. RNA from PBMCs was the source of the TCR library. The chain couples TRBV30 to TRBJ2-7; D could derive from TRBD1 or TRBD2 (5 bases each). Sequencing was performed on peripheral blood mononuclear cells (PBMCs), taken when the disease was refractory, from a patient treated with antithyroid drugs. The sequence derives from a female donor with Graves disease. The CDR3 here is CAWSRGDYEQYF. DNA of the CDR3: TGTGCCTGGAGTCGAGGGGACTACGAGCAGTACTTC.